The 21 T cell receptor beta chains presented below share a single source sample, sequenced in a study of radiation and T cells in renal cell carcinoma. Indicated time point: blood 2 weeks post-SBRT. Regarding treatment: 15 Gy SBRT to primary tumor, nephrectomy 4 weeks later. The table came from immunoSEQ multiplex PCR; TCRdb's copy has only in-frame clones and leaves some out. The sample lists 95,000 to 150,000 clones, around 80% occurring once. The material was blood, obtained from a patient whose treatment included radiotherapy and nephrectomy. These receptors were collected from a man aged 50 to 60 with renal cell carcinoma.

This chain uses TRBV10-3 with TRBJ1-5; 8 nucleotides match TRBD1. The ends lost 10 bases at V and 5 bases at J; junction bases unmatched: 4. This CDR3 is 12 amino acids long. Germline-derived CDR1 and CDR2 are ENHRY and SYGVKD. The CDR3 reads CATGQGDQPQHF. The DNA of the CDR3 is TGTGCCACCGGACAGGGCGATCAGCCCCAGCATTTT.

The J gene is TRBJ2-4, the V gene TRBV21-1; TRBD2 is the table's D call and was not checked against the DNA. TRBV21-1 is a known pseudogene. The CDR3 consists of 17 residues. The CDR3 protein is CASTTRGGVQAKNIQYF. In DNA, the CDR3 is TGTGCCAGCACCACCCGGGGGGGTGTCCAAGCCAAAAACATTCAGTACTTC.

The rearrangement joins TRBV7-6 to TRBJ2-7; no clear D gene. Trimming cost V 0 bases and J 2 bases, with 5 bases left between them. The germline gives CDR1 SGHVS, CDR2 FNYEAQ. The CDR3 loop spans 13 amino acids. The chain's CDR3 is CASSLAGPYEQYF. The CDR3 coding sequence is TGTGCCAGCAGCTTAGCGGGTCCCTACGAGCAGTACTTC.

The chain uses TRBV19 and TRBJ1-2, with 8 positions matching TRBD1. Unmatched junction bases numbered 12, after V lost 4 bases and J lost 5 bases. In germline, CDR1 is LNHDA, CDR2 SQIVND (reference sequence). The CDR3 has 16 residues. CDR3 DNA sequence: TGTGCCAGTAGTACCTGGTCTCCCGACAGGGGTTATGGCTACACCTTC. Its protein product is CASSTWSPDRGYGYTF.

In its sample, this clone was seen once. The V call is TRBV7-2, the J call TRBJ1-6; no clear D. CDR3 size: 17 residues. The germline CDR1 and CDR2 sequences are SGHTA and FQGNSA. V dropped 2 bases and J dropped 5 bases, with 16 bases sitting between them. CDR3 region: CASSLSGGLLDNSPLHF. CDR3 in DNA: TGTGCCAGCAGCTTATCGGGAGGGCTCCTCGATAATTCACCCCTCCACTTT. Full variable domain (remainder filled in from reference TRBV7-2 and TRBJ1-6): GAGVSQSPSNKVTEKGKDVELRCDPISGHTALYWYRQSLGQGLEFLIYFQGNSAPDKSGLPSDRFSAERTGGSVSTLTIQRTQQEDSAVYLCASSLSGGLLDNSPLHFGNGTRLTVT.

The V call is TRBV2, the J call TRBJ2-1; possible D gene TRBD1, 6 bases. The CDR3 is 15 amino acids. The germline gives CDR1 SNHLY, CDR2 FYNNEI. Trimming stripped 6 bases from V and 0 bases from J, with 12 bases between. CDR3 coding DNA: TGTGCCAGCAGCGAACAGGGAACCTCCTACAATGAGCAGTTCTTC. It is translated as CASSEQGTSYNEQFF.

The count of this clone is one. The chain is built from TRBV7-6 and TRBJ1-4; the match to TRBD1 covers 7 bases. Germline lookup yields CDR1 SGHVS and CDR2 FNYEAQ. The CDR3 extends over 15 amino acids. After removal of 1 base from V and 7 bases from J, the junction contained 6 bases not matched to a gene. The CDR3: CASSLEGQSGEKLFF. As DNA, the CDR3 is TGTGCCAGCAGCTTAGAGGGACAGTCGGGTGAAAAACTGTTTTTT. Using reference TRBV7-6 and TRBJ1-4 for the parts outside the CDR3, the full variable domain is GAGVSQSPRYKVTKRGQDVALRCDPISGHVSLYWYRQALGQGPEFLTYFNYEAQQDKSGLPNDRFSAERPEGSISTLTIQRTEQRDSAMYRCASSLEGQSGEKLFFGSGTQLSVL.

The chain recombines TRBV2 with TRBJ2-3, with D maybe TRBD1 (5 bases). The V and J ends lost 3 bases and 0 bases respectively, with 7 bases between them. The CDR3 length is 14 residues. Germline CDR1 SNHLY, CDR2 FYNNEI. The CDR3, as DNA: TGTGCCAGCAGTGAGGGGCTAAGCACAGATACGCAGTATTTT. It specifies CASSEGLSTDTQYF.

The chain employs TRBV7-9 and TRBJ2-1; 11 nucleotides align to TRBD2. Germline CDR1 and CDR2: SEHNR and FQNEAQ (reference sequence). The CDR3 loop spans 16 amino acids. V dropped 5 bases and J dropped 7; count of bases not matched to a gene: 10. The CDR3 region has the DNA TGTGCCAGCAGCGGAAGCACTAGCGGGAGTTTGAATGAGCAGTTCTTC. This encodes CASSGSTSGSLNEQFF.

This chain links TRBV5-5 with TRBJ1-4; TRBD1 might be the D (6 bases). Trimming stripped 2 bases from V and 3 bases from J, with 8 bases between. CDR1 is SGHKS, CDR2 YYEKEE, per germline (reference sequence). The length of the CDR3 is 14 residues. The CDR3 DNA is TGTGCCAGCAGCTTCCAGGGGCCTAATGAAAAACTGTTTTTT. Translated: CASSFQGPNEKLFF.

The V gene is TRBV5-5, the J gene TRBJ1-5; no clear D. Per germline, CDR1 SGHKS and CDR2 YYEKEE (reference sequence). This CDR3 is 13 amino acids long. Trimming stripped 2 bases from V and 4 bases from J, with 7 bases between. In DNA form, the CDR3 reads TGTGCCAGCAGCTTCTCTGAAAATCAGCCCCAGCATTTT. This codes for CASSFSENQPQHF.

The chain employs TRBV29-1 and TRBJ2-1; 15 bases fit TRBD2. The CDR3 has 18 residues. The junction had 16 bases not matched to a gene; V was cut back by 6 bases and J by 7 bases. Germline V gives CDR1 SQVTM, CDR2 ANQGSEA. The CDR3 here is CSVTGLAGGRILLNEQFF. DNA of the CDR3: TGCAGCGTGACAGGACTAGCGGGGGGGCGGATCCTACTTAATGAGCAGTTCTTC.

The J gene is TRBJ2-2, the V gene TRBV10-3, with D perhaps being TRBD1 or TRBD2 (7 bases each). Trimming stripped 6 bases from V and 4 bases from J, with 18 bases between. This CDR3 has 16 residues. The germline gives CDR1 ENHRY, CDR2 SYGVKD. The CDR3 spells CAISPRGGGGTGELFF. CDR3 DNA sequence: TGTGCCATCAGCCCCAGGGGGGGCGGGGGCACCGGGGAGCTGTTTTTT.

The chain is built from TRBV6-5 and TRBJ1-2; possibly TRBD1 for D (5 bases). This CDR3 is built from 12 residues. Trimming shortened V by 2 bases and J by 6 bases, and 7 bases separated the two germline ends. CDR1 and CDR2 (germline): MNHEY, SVGAGI. The CDR3 loop reads CASSYEGNGYTF. In nucleotides, the CDR3 is TGTGCCAGCAGTTACGAGGGGAATGGCTACACCTTC.

The chain is built from TRBV7-6 and TRBJ2-7, with 10 bases that match TRBD2. Germline V gene data show CDR1 as SGHVS and CDR2 as FNYEAQ. The CDR3 length is 16 residues. J lost 3 bases, V lost 1 base, and 6 bases had no gene match. As DNA, the CDR3 is TGTGCCAGCAGCTTAGGTTCGTTAGCGGGGGGCTACGAGCAGTACTTC. It specifies CASSLGSLAGGYEQYF.

DNA of the CDR3: TGTGCCACAACCTCAGGGAGCTTGAACACTGAAGCTTTCTTT. Its translation is CATTSGSLNTEAFF. The chain employs TRBV19 and TRBJ1-1, with D possibly being TRBD1 (5 bases). The ends were cut back, 10 bases at V and 0 bases at J, with 15 bases in the middle. CDR3 length: 14 amino acids. Germline values: CDR1 LNHDA, CDR2 SQIVND (reference sequence). Drawing the rest from reference TRBV19 and TRBJ1-1, the complete variable domain is DGGITQSPKYLFRKEGQNVTLSCEQNLNHDAMYWYRQDPGQGLRLIYYSQIVNDFQKGDIAEGYSVSREKKESFPLTVTSAQKNPTAFYLCATTSGSLNTEAFFGQGTRLTVV.

The chain uses TRBV6-1 and TRBJ1-5, with 7 bases aligning to TRBD1. The CDR3 consists of 15 residues. V shed 2 bases, J shed 7 bases, and the junction held 8 bases outside the gene matches. Per the germline V gene, CDR1 is MNHNS and CDR2 is SASEGT. The CDR3 coding sequence is TGTGCCAGCAGTGAAATAACAGGGGAGGGCCAGCCCCAGCATTTT. This codes for CASSEITGEGQPQHF.

This chain uses TRBV14 with TRBJ1-4; weak D call: TRBD1 (6 bases). CDR3 length: 15 amino acids. Deletions cut 4 bases from V and 8 bases from J, with 17 bases between. Germline CDR1 is SGHDN and CDR2 is FVKESK. The CDR3 DNA is TGTGCCAGCAGCCTAGAACAGGGATCGGGGGAAAAACTGTTTTTT. Translation gives CASSLEQGSGEKLFF.

The chain joins TRBV5-1 to TRBJ1-5; the D gene is possibly TRBD1 (6 bases). This CDR3 is 14 amino acids long. V dropped 1 base and J dropped 4 bases, with 9 bases sitting between them. Germline lookup yields CDR1 SGHRS and CDR2 YFSETQ. CDR3 region: CASSLTGLNQPQHF. The CDR3 nucleotides are TGCGCCAGCAGCTTGACAGGGCTTAATCAGCCCCAGCATTTT. The variable domain in full, with the rest retrieved from reference TRBV5-1 and TRBJ1-5, is KAGVTQTPRYLIKTRGQQVTLSCSPISGHRSVSWYQQTPGQGLQFLFEYFSETQRNKGNFPGRFSGRQFSNSRSEMNVSTLELGDSALYLCASSLTGLNQPQHFGDGTRLSIL.

The chain joins TRBV18 to TRBJ2-2; TRBD1 aligns across 10 bases. The J segment lost 6 bases and the V segment lost 3 bases, leaving 4 bases of the junction unmatched. There are 15 residues in the CDR3. Germline V gene lookup returns CDR1 KGHSH and CDR2 LQKENI. CDR3 bases: TGTGCCAGCTCACCTGACAGGGGGCGTGCCGGGGAGCTGTTTTTT. Translated: CASSPDRGRAGELFF.

The genes are TRBV2 and TRBJ2-5; 7 bases agree with TRBD2. Per the germline V gene, CDR1 is SNHLY and CDR2 is FYNNEI. The junction had 4 bases not matched to a gene; V was cut back by 4 bases and J by 2 bases. The CDR3 is 14 amino acids. The CDR3, as DNA: TGTGCCAGCAGTGTCGGAGCGGGGCAAGAGACCCAGTACTTC. The encoded protein is CASSVGAGQETQYF.